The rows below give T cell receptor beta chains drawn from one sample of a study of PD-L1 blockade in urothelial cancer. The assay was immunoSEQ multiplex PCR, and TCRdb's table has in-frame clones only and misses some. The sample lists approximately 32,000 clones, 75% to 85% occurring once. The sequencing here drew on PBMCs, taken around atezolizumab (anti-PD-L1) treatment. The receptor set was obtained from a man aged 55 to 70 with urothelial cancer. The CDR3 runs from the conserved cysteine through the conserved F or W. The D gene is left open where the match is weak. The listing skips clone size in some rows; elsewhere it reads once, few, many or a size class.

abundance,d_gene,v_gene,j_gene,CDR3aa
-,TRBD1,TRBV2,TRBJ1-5,CASSPDTGGNQPQHF
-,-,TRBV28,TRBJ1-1,CASSLRQGTEAFF
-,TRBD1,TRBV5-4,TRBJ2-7,CASSPGQGETYEQYF
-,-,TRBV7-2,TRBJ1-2,CASSLGAGYGYTF
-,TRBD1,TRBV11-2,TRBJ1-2,CASSSTLGQHYGYTF
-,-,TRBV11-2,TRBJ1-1,CASSIDRLNTEAFF
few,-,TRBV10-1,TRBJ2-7,CASSDNHEQYF
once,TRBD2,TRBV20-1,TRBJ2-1,CKAGGQFF
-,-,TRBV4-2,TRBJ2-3,CASSQVPGSTDTQYF
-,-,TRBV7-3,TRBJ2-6,CASSPSRGSGANVLTF
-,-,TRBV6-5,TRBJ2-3,CASSYAGARTDTQYF
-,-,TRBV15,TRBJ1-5,CATSRQINQPQHF
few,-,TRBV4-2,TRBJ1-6,CASSPGTIGNSPLHF
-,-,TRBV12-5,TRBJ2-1,CASGRSSSYNEQFF
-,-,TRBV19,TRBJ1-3,CASNSDSSGNTIYF
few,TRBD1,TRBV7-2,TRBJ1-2,CASSGSIGQAVTF
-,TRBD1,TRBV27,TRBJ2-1,CASNPGARQGAAEQFF
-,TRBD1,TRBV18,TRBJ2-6,CASSSGQSGANVLTF
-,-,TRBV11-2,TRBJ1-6,CASSLDPRGDNSPLHF
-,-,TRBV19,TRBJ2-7,CASSISASSYEQYF
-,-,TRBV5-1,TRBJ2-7,CASSLRVQSSYEQYF
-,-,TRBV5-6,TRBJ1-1,CASSYDRVNTEAFF
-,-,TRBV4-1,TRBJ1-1,CASSRERMNTEAFF
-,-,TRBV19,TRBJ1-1,CASSTQENTEAFF
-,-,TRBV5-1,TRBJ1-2,CASSPGRQDNYGYTF
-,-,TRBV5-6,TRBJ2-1,CASSLWRTVGYNEQFF
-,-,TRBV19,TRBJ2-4,CASSISRVDTQYF
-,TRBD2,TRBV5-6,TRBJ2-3,CASSFGLATVLF
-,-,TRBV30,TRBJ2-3,CAWSSNRGGTQYF
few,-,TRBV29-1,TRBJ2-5,CSVSGAETQYF
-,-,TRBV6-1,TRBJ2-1,CASRAVGGNEQFF
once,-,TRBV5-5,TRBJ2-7,CASSLTGTTYEQYF
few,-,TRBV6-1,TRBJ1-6,CASSEDGREHLYNSPLHF
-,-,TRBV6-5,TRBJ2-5,CASSFLGTQYF
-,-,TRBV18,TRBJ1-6,CASSPGGRNSPLHF
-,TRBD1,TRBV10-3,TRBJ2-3,CAIKNRGPADTQYF
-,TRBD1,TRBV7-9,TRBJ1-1,CASRPGTGEVTEAFF
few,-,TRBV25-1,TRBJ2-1,CASSVYRDYNEQFF
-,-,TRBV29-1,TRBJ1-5,CSVENGGAGPQHF
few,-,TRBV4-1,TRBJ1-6,CASSQTELSPLHF
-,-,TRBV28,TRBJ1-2,CASSFVRVVRGYTF
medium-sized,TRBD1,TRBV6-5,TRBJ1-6,CASSYPSTGGRFTLHF
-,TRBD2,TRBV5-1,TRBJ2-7,CASSLGLAGGSDIYEQYF
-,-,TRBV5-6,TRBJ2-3,CASSLPATDTQYF
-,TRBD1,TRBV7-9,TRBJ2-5,CASSQSITGGGETQYF
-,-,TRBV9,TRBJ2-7,CASSVGVGYEQYF
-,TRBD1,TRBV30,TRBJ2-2,CAWSRGRTGDNTGELFF
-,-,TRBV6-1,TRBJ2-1,CASSVAGLGNEQFF
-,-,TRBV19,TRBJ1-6,CASGDSWSPLHF
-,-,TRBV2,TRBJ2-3,CASLDSKSTDTQYF
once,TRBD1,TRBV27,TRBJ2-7,CASRGTGPSYEQYF
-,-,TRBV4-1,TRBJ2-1,CASSRLDSNEQFF
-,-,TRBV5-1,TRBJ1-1,CASSFNRNTEAFF
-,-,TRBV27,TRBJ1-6,CASSLRENNSPLHF
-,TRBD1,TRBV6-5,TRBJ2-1,CASSYRTGGRDEQFF